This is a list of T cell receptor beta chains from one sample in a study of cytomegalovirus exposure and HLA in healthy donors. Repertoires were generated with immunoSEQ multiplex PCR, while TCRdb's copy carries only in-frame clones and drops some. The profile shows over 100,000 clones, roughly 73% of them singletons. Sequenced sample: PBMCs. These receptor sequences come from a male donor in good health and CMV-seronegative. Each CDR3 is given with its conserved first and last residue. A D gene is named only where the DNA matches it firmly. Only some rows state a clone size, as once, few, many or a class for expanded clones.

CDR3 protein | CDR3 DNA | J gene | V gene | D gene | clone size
CASSIDRRGEQFF | TGTGCCAGTAGTATAGATCGAAGAGGGGAGCAGTTCTTC | TRBJ2-1 | TRBV19 | - | -
CASSLGAGPDEQYF | TGTGCCAGCAGCTTAGGCGCAGGGCCTGACGAGCAGTACTTC | TRBJ2-7 | TRBV7-9 | - | few
CASSEATYNSPLHF | TGTGCCAGCAGTGAGGCGACATATAATTCACCCCTCCACTTT | TRBJ1-6 | TRBV2 | - | -
CASSLGYRSPYEQYF | TGTGCCAGCAGCTTAGGCTACAGGTCCCCCTACGAGCAGTACTTC | TRBJ2-7 | TRBV7-2 | - | -
CASSRRLGQPQHF | TGCGCCAGCAGCCGCAGGCTCGGTCAGCCCCAGCATTTT | TRBJ1-5 | TRBV4-3 | - | -
CASSLGYRRGRGNTEAFF | TGTGCCAGCAGCTTAGGGTACAGGAGGGGCCGGGGGAACACTGAAGCTTTCTTT | TRBJ1-1 | TRBV7-2 | - | -
CASSRDTGTIYF | TGTGCCAGCAGTCGGGACACCGGTACCATATATTTT | TRBJ1-3 | TRBV7-9 | - | few
CASSFPAGGVNEQFF | TGTGCCAGCAGCTTTCCGGCGGGGGGGGTCAATGAGCAGTTCTTC | TRBJ2-1 | TRBV5-4 | TRBD2 | -
CASSYLPGLQNTEAFF | TGTGCCAGCAGTTACTTACCGGGACTTCAGAACACTGAAGCTTTCTTT | TRBJ1-1 | TRBV6-5 | - | -
CASSLLAGGTEQFF | TGTGCCAGCAGCTTACTAGCGGGGGGAACTGAGCAGTTCTTC | TRBJ2-1 | TRBV7-2 | TRBD2 | -
CASSLKGADQPSYEQYF | TGTGCCAGCAGCCTCAAAGGGGCCGACCAACCCTCCTACGAGCAGTACTTC | TRBJ2-7 | TRBV5-4 | - | -